The 12 T cell receptor beta chains in this list originate from one sample, sequenced in a study of blood T cell repertoires in COVID-19. Assay: immunoSEQ multiplex PCR; the TCRdb copy retains only in-frame clones and omits some. The repertoire consists of a few hundred thousand clones, with nearly 90% occurring once and the leading ten covering 2.9%. The sequenced sample consisted of PBMCs or T cells enriched from blood (not recorded which). These receptor sequences come from a woman between 50 and 59 years old who had been exposed to COVID-19.

This clone appeared once. The chain has TRBV5-1 and TRBJ2-2; TRBD2 is a possible D gene (5 bases). Trimming left V 3 bases short and J 2 bases short, with 20 bases between. Germline-derived CDR1 and CDR2 are SGHRS and YFSETQ. This CDR3 has 18 residues. The CDR3 DNA sequence: TGCGCCAGCAGCTCGGGGTGGGCCCGACGCTTAAACACCGGGGAGCTGTTTTTT. Translation gives CASSSGWARRLNTGELFF.

In its sample, this clone was seen once. This chain connects TRBV7-9 to TRBJ2-5; the match to TRBD1 covers 8 bases. CDR3 length: 15 residues. V lost 5 bases, J lost 0 bases, and 5 bases stayed unmatched. Per the germline V gene, CDR1 is SEHNR and CDR2 is FQNEAQ (reference sequence). The CDR3 bases are TGTGCCAGCAGCGACCGGGACAGGTACCAAGAGACCCAGTACTTC. This encodes CASSDRDRYQETQYF.

The rearrangement uses TRBV28 and TRBJ1-4; TRBD1 matches at 8 bases. This CDR3 has 14 residues. Trimming at V came to 7 bases and at J to 8 bases, leaving 9 bases not matched to a gene. Looked up from germline, CDR1 is MDHEN and CDR2 is SYDVKM. In DNA form, the CDR3 reads TGTGCCAGCATCTCCAGGGGGCAAGGGGAAAAACTGTTTTTT. Protein sequence: CASISRGQGEKLFF.

The CDR3 here is CASSLSLSGQPQHF. In nucleotides, the CDR3 is TGTGCCAGCAGTTTGTCCCTGTCGGGACAGCCCCAGCATTTT. The rearrangement uses TRBV28 and TRBJ1-5; no reliable D call. Trimming took off 3 bases at V and 7 bases at J, with 13 bases between the two ends. This CDR3 has 14 amino acids. The germline CDR1 and CDR2 sequences are MDHEN and SYDVKM. Filled out from reference TRBV28 and TRBJ1-5, the complete variable domain reads DVKVTQSSRYLVKRTGEKVFLECVQDMDHENMFWYRQDPGLGLRLIYFSYDVKMKEKGDIPEGYSVSREKKERFSLILESASTNQTSMYLCASSLSLSGQPQHFGDGTRLSIL.

CDR3 sequence (DNA): TGTGCCAGCAGTGATCCGACAGGGATGGACTCCTACGAGCAGTACTTC. Protein product: CASSDPTGMDSYEQYF. V and J are TRBV2 and TRBJ2-7; 7 positions agree with TRBD1. The CDR3 has 16 amino acids. V lost 3 bases, J lost 0 bases, and 8 bases stayed unmatched. Per germline, CDR1 SNHLY and CDR2 FYNNEI.

The V call is TRBV24-1, the J call TRBJ2-5; TRBD1 matches at 8 bases. Trimming took 11 bases from V and 3 from J; bases not matched to a gene: 7. The germline gives CDR1 KGHDR, CDR2 SFDVKD. The CDR3 is made up of 13 amino acids. This CDR3 reads CANPYRGEETQYF. CDR3 nucleotide sequence: TGTGCCAACCCTTACAGGGGGGAAGAGACCCAGTACTTC.

J is TRBJ2-5 and V is TRBV2, with 10 bases lining up with TRBD2. Germline lookup yields CDR1 SNHLY and CDR2 FYNNEI. V was clipped by 6 bases and J by 5 bases; unmatched bases: 9. The length of the CDR3 is 15 residues. CDR3: CASSYSGGYVETQYF. The CDR3 DNA sequence: TGTGCCAGCAGCTATAGCGGGGGGTATGTCGAGACCCAGTACTTC.

J is TRBJ1-1 and V is TRBV27; perhaps TRBD1 as D (5 bases). The germline V gene encodes CDR1 MNHEY and CDR2 SMNVEV (reference sequence). Trimming took 6 bases from V and 7 from J, leaving 21 bases between them. The CDR3 totals 15 residues. The CDR3 DNA sequence: TGTGCCAGCAGCGCTATGCAGGGCCGAACAGATGAAGCTTTCTTT. Protein: CASSAMQGRTDEAFF.

This chain uses TRBV11-2 with TRBJ2-7; 9 bases agree with TRBD2. Germline CDR1 reads SGHAT; CDR2 reads FQNNGV. Unmatched junction bases numbered 4, after V lost 1 base and J lost 3 bases. The length of the CDR3 is 15 residues. CDR3 in DNA: TGTGCCAGCAGCTTAGTAGAGACTAGCGGCTACGAGCAGTACTTC. Its translation: CASSLVETSGYEQYF.

The J gene is TRBJ1-5, the V gene TRBV4-1; 7 positions agree with TRBD1. The CDR3 totals 15 residues. Germline V CDR1 and CDR2: MGHRA, YSYEKL. J lost 4 bases, V lost 4 bases, and 7 bases had no gene match. Here the CDR3 reads CASSRWTGTNQPQHF. The CDR3 DNA reads as TGCGCCAGCAGCCGCTGGACAGGCACTAATCAGCCCCAGCATTTT.

J is TRBJ1-3 and V is TRBV6-1; D unresolved. V lost 4 bases, J lost 2 bases, and 18 bases lay in between. The germline V gene has CDR1 MNHNS and CDR2 SASEGT. The CDR3 spans 17 residues. The CDR3 region is CASSAPTTFFPGNTIYF. CDR3 nucleotides: TGTGCCAGCAGTGCCCCTACGACATTTTTTCCTGGAAACACCATATATTTT.

The rearrangement joins TRBV11-1 to TRBJ1-6; D remains ambiguous. The V gene lost 4 bases and the J gene lost 5 bases, with 9 bases spanning the gap. Germline loops: CDR1 SGHAT, CDR2 FQDESV (reference sequence). The CDR3 is 14 amino acids. The CDR3 region has the DNA TGTGCCAGCAGCTACGATAGAAATAATTCACCCCTCCACTTT. Translation: CASSYDRNNSPLHF.